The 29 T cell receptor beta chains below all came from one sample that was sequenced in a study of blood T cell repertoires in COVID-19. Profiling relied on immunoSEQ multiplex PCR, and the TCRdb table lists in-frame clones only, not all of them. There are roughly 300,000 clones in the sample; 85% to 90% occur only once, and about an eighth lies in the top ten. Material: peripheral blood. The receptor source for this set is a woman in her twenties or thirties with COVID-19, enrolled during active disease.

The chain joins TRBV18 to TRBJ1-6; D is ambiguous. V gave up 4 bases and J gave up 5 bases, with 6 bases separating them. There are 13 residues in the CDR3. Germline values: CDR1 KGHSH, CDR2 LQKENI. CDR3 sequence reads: CASSHLDNSPLHF. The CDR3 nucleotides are TGTGCCAGCTCACATCTCGATAATTCACCCCTCCACTTT. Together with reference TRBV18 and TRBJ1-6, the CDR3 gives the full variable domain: NAGVMQNPRHLVRRRGQEARLRCSPMKGHSHVYWYRQLPEEGLKFMVYLQKENIIDESGMPKERFSAEFPKEGPSILRIQQVVRGDSAAYFCASSHLDNSPLHFGNGTRLTVT.

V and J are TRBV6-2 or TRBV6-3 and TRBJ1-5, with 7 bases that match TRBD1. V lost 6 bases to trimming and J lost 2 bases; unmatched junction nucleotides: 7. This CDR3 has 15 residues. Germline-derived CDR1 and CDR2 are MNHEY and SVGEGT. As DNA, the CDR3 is TGTGCCAGCAGCCCGAGACAGGGTGGCAATCAGCCCCAGCATTTT. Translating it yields CASSPRQGGNQPQHF.

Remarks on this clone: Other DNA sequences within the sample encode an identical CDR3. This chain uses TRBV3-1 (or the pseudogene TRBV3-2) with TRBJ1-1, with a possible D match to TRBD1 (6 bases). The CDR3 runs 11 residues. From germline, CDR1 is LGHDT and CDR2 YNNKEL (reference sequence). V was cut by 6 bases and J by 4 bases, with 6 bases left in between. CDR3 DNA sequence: TGTGCCAGCAGAGGGGGCACTGAAGCTTTCTTT. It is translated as CASRGGTEAFF.

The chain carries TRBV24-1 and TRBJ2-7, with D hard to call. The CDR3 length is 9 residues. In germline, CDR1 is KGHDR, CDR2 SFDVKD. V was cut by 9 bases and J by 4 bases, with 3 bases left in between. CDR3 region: CATHYEQYF. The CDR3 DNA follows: TGTGCCACCCATTACGAGCAGTACTTC.

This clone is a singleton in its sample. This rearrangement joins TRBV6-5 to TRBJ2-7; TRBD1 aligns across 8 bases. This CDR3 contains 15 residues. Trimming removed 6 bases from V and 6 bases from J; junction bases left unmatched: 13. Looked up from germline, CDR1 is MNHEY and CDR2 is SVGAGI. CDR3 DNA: TGTGCCAGCAGCCGATTAGGACAGGGAGGAGGCGAGCAGTACTTC. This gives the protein CASSRLGQGGGEQYF.

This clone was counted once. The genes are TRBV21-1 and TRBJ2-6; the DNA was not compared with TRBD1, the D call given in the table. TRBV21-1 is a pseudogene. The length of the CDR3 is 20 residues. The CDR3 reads CASSKCIGQGPLSGANVLTF. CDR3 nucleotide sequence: TGTGCCAGCAGCAAATGTATAGGACAGGGACCTCTCTCTGGGGCCAACGTCCTGACTTTC.

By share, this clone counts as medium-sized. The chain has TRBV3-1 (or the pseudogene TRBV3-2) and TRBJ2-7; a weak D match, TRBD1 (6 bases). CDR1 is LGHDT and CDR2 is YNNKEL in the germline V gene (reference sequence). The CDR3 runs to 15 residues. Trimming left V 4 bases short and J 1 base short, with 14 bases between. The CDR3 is CASSPFPDRSYEQYF. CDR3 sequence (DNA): TGTGCCAGCAGCCCCTTTCCTGACAGGTCCTACGAGCAGTACTTC.

The DNA for the CDR3 is TGTGCCAGCTCGCCGGGACTAGCGGGGGGCCAGGGTCAGCAGTTCTTC. Protein: CASSPGLAGGQGQQFF. The gene calls are TRBV18 and TRBJ2-1; TRBD2 matches at 15 bases. Germline trimming cut 6 bases from V and 11 bases from J; bases unmatched to any gene: 11. Per the germline V gene, CDR1 is KGHSH and CDR2 is LQKENI. CDR3 length: 16 amino acids.

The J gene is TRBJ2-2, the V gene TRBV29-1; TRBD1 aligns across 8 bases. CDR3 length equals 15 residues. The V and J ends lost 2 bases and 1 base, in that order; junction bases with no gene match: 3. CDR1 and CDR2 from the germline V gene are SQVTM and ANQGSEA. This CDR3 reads CSVERGTGNTGELFF. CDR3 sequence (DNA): TGCAGCGTTGAACGGGGGACAGGGAACACCGGGGAGCTGTTTTTT.

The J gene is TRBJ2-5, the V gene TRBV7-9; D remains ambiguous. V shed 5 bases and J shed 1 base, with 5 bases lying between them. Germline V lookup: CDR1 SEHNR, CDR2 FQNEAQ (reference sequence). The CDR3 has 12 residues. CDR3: CASSPSQETQYF. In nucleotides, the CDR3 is TGTGCCAGCAGCCCGTCCCAAGAGACCCAGTACTTC.

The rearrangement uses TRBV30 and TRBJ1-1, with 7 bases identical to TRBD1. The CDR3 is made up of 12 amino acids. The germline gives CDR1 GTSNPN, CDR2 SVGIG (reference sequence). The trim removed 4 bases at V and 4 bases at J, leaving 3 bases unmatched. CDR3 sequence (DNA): TGTGCCTGGATGAGGGGGCTCACTGAAGCTTTCTTT. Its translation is CAWMRGLTEAFF.

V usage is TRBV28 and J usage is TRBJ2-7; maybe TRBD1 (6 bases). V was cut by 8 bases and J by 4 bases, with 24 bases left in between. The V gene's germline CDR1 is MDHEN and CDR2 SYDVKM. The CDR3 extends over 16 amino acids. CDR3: CASGLSNRDIGYEQYF. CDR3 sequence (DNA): TGTGCCAGCGGTCTTTCGAACCGGGACATTGGGTACGAGCAGTACTTC.

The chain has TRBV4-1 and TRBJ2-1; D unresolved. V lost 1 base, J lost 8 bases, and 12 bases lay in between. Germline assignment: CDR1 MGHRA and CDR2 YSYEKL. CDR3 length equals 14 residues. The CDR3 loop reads CASSQGPQVYEQFF. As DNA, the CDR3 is TGCGCCAGCAGCCAAGGGCCCCAGGTATATGAGCAGTTCTTC.

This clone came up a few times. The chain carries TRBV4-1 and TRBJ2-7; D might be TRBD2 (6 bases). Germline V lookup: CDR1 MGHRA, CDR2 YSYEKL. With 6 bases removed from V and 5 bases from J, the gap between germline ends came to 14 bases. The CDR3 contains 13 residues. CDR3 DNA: TGCGCCAGCAGAAACTCAGGGAGGCACGAGCAGTACTTC. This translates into CASRNSGRHEQYF.

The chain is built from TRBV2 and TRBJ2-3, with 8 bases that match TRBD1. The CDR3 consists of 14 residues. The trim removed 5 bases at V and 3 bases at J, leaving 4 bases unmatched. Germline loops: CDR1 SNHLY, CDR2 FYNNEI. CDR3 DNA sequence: TGTGCCAGCAGTCAAGACAGGGGTACAGATACGCAGTATTTT. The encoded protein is CASSQDRGTDTQYF.

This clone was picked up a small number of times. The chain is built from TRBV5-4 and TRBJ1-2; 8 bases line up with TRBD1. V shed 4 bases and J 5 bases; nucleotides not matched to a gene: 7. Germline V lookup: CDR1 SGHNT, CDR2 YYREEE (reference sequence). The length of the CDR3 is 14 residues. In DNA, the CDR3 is TGTGCCAGCAGCCCGGACAGGGCGTTATATGGCTACACCTTC. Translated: CASSPDRALYGYTF.

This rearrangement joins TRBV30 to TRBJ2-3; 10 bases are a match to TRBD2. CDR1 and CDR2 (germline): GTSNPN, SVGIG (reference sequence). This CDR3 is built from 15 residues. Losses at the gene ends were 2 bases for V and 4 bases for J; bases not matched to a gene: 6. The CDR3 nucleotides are TGTGCCTGGAGTATAGGAGCGGGGGGGGCAGATACGCAGTATTTT. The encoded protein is CAWSIGAGGADTQYF.

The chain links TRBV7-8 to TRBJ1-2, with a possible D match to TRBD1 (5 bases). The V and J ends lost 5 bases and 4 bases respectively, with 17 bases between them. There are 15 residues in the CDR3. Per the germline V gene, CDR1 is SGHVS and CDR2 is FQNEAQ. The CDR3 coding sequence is TGTGCCAGCAGCGGGGACTACCCCGGGGTCTATGGCTACACCTTC. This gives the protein CASSGDYPGVYGYTF.

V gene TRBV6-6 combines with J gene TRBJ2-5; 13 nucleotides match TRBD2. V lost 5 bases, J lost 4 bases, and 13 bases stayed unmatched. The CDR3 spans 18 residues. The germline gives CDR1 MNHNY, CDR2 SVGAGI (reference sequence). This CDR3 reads CASSHLPWTSGGGETQYF. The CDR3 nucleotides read TGTGCCAGCAGTCACCTACCCTGGACTAGCGGGGGAGGAGAGACCCAGTACTTC.

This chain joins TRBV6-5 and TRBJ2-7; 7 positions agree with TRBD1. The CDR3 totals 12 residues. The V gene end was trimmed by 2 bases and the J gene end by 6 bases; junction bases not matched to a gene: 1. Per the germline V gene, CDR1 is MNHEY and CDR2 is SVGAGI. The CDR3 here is CASSYNRGEQYF. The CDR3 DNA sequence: TGTGCCAGCAGTTACAACAGGGGCGAGCAGTACTTC.

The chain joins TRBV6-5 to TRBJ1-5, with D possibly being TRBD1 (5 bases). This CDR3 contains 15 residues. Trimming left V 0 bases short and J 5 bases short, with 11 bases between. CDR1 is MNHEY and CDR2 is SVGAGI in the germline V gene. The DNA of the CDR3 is TGTGCCAGCAGTTACTCGGCAGGGCTCGATCAGCCCCAGCATTTT. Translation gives CASSYSAGLDQPQHF.

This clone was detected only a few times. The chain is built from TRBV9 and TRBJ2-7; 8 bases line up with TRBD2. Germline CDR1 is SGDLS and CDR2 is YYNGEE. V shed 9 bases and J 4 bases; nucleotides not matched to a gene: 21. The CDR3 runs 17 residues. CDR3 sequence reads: CATTGPPYGGARYEQYF. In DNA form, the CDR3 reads TGTGCCACCACCGGGCCCCCTTACGGGGGGGCCAGATACGAGCAGTACTTC.

The CDR3 spells CASSIGRVSPLHF. CDR3 sequence (DNA): TGTGCCAGTAGTATCGGGAGGGTCTCACCCCTCCACTTT. The rearrangement joins TRBV19 to TRBJ1-6; D gene unclear. The length of the CDR3 is 13 residues. Trimming removed 3 bases at V and 10 bases at J, with 10 bases between. The germline gives CDR1 LNHDA, CDR2 SQIVND (reference sequence).

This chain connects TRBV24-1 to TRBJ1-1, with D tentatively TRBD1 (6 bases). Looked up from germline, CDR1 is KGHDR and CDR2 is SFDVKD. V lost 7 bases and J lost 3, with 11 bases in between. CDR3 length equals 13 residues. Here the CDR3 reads CATRAQGYTEAFF. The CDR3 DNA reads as TGTGCCACCAGGGCACAGGGCTACACTGAAGCTTTCTTT.

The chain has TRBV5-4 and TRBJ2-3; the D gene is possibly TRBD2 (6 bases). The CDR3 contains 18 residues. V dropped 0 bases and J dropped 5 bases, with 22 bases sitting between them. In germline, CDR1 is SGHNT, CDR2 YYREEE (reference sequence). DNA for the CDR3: TGTGCCAGCAGCTTGGAGTCGGATCGCCATAGAGCGGGAGATACGCAGTATTTT. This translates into CASSLESDRHRAGDTQYF.

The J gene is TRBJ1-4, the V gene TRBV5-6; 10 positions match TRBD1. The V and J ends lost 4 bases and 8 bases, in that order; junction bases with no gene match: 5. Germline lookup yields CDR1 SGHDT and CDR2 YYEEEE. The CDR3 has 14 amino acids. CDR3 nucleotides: TGTGCCAGCAGCACCGGACAGGGGGTCGAAAAACTGTTTTTT. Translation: CASSTGQGVEKLFF.

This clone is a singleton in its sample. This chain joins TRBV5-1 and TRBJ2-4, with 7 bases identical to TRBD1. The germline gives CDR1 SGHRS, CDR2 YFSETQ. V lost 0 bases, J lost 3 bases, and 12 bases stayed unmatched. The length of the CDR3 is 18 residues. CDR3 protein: CASSLAGQAAFGKNIQYF. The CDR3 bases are TGCGCCAGCAGCTTGGCCGGACAGGCGGCGTTTGGCAAAAACATTCAGTACTTC.

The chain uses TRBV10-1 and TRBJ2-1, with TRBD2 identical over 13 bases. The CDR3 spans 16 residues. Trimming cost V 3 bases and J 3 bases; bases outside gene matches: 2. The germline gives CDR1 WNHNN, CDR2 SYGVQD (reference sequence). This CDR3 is CASSELAGGLYNEQFF. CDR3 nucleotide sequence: TGCGCCAGCAGTGAACTAGCGGGGGGGCTCTACAATGAGCAGTTCTTC.

CDR3: CASSVTSGGRGEQYF. CDR3 bases: TGTGCCAGCAGCGTCACTAGCGGGGGGAGAGGAGAGCAGTACTTC. This rearrangement joins TRBV7-2 to TRBJ2-7; 12 nucleotides agree with TRBD2. Germline values: CDR1 SGHTA, CDR2 FQGNSA. The junction had 9 bases not matched to a gene; V was cut back by 5 bases and J by 7 bases. This CDR3 has 15 amino acids.